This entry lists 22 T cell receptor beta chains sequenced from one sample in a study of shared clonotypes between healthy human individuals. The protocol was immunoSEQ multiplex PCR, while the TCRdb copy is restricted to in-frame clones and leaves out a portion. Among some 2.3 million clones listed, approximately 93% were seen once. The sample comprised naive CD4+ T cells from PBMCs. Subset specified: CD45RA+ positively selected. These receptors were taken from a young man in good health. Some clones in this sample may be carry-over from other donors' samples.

CDR3 bases: TGTGCCAGCAGCGCCAAGGGACTAGCGGGAGAATTGGCCCTCAATGAGCAGTTCTTC. Protein sequence: CASSAKGLAGELALNEQFF. The J gene is TRBJ2-1, the V gene TRBV9; 14 nucleotides match TRBD2. Germline V lookup: CDR1 SGDLS, CDR2 YYNGEE. The CDR3 sequence is 19 residues long. V was clipped by 3 bases and J by 6 bases; unmatched bases: 14.

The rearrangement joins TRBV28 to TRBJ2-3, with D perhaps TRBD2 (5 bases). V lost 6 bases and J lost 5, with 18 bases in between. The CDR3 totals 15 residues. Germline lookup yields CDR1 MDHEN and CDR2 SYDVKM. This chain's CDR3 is CASSNPQRLEDTQYF. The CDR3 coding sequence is TGTGCCAGCAGCAACCCTCAGCGGTTGGAAGATACGCAGTATTTT.

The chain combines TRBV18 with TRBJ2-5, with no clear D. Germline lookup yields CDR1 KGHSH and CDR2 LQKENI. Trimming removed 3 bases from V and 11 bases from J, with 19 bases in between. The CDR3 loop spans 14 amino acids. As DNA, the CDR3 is TGTGCCAGCTCACCGGACGCAGTCCCTCGAGAGCAGTACTTC. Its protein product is CASSPDAVPREQYF. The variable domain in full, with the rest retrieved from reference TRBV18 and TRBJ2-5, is NAGVMQNPRHLVRRRGQEARLRCSPMKGHSHVYWYRQLPEEGLKFMVYLQKENIIDESGMPKERFSAEFPKEGPSILRIQQVVRGDSAAYFCASSPDAVPREQYFGPGTRLLVL.

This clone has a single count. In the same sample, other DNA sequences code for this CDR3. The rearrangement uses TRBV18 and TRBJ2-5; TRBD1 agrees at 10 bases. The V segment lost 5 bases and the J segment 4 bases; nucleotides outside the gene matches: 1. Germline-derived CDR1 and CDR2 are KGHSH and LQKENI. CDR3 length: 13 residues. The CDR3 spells CASSRDRGETQYF. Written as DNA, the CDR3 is TGTGCCAGCTCAAGGGACAGGGGAGAGACCCAGTACTTC.

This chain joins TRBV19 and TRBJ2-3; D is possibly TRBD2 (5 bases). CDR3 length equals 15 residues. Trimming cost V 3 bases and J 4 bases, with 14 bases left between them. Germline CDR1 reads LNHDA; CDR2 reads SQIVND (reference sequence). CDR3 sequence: CASSIGVRSADTQYF. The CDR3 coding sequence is TGTGCCAGTAGTATCGGGGTCAGAAGTGCAGATACGCAGTATTTT.

CDR3 nucleotides: TGTGCCAGCAGCTTAGTTAGTAGCACAGGCTACCGGAGGGCTTTCTTT. This gives the protein CASSLVSSTGYRRAFF. V gene TRBV7-9 combines with J gene TRBJ1-1, with D maybe TRBD1 (5 bases). Trimming took 1 base from V and 11 from J, leaving 23 bases between them. Germline values: CDR1 SEHNR, CDR2 FQNEAQ (reference sequence). The CDR3 runs 16 residues.

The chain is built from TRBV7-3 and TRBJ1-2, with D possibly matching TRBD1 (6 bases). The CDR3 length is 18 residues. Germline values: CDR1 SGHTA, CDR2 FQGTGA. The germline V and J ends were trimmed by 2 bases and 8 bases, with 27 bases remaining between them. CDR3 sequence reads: CASSLYVVGGHPTLGYTF. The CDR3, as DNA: TGTGCCAGCAGCTTATACGTTGTTGGGGGACATCCGACCTTGGGCTACACCTTC.

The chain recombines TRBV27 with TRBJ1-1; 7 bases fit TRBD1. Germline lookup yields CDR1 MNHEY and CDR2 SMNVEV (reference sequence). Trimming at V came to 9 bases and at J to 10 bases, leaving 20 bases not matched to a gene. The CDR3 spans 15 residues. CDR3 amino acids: CASRPLTGHRFGAFF. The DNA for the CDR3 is TGTGCCAGTCGACCTTTGACAGGGCACCGATTTGGAGCTTTCTTT.

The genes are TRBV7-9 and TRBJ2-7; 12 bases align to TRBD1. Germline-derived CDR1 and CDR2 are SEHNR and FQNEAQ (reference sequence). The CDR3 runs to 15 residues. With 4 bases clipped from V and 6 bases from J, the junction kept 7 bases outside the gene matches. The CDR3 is CASSWGRDRGREQYF. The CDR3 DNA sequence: TGTGCCAGCAGCTGGGGCCGGGACAGGGGGCGCGAGCAGTACTTC. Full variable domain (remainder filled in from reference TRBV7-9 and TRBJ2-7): DTGVSQNPRHKITKRGQNVTFRCDPISEHNRLYWYRQTLGQGPEFLTYFQNEAQLEKSRLLSDRFSAERPKGSFSTLEIQRTEQGDSAMYLCASSWGRDRGREQYFGPGTRLTVT.

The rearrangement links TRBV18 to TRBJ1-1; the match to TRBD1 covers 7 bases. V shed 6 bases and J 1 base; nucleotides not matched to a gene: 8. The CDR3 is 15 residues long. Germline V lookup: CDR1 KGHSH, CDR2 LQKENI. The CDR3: CASSPLTGKNTEAFF. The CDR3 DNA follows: TGTGCCAGCTCCCCTTTGACAGGGAAGAACACTGAAGCTTTCTTT.

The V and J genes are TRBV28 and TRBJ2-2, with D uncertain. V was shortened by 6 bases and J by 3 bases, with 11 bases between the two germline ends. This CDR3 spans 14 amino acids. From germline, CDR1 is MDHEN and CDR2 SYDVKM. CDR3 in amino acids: CASRRGPHTGELFF. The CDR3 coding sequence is TGTGCCAGCAGGCGTGGCCCACACACCGGGGAGCTGTTTTTT.

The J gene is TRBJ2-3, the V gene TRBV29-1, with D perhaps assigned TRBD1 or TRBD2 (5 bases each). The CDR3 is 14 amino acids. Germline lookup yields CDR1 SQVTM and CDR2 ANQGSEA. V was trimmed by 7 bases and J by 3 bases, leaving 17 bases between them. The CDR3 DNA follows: TGCAGCGCACTTGGGGGTAGCACGACAGATACGCAGTATTTT. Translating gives CSALGGSTTDTQYF.

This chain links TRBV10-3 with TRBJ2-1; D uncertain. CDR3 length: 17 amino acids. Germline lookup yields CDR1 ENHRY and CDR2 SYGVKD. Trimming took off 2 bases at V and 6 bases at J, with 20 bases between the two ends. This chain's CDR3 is CAISEPPPGPRSNEQFF. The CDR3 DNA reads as TGTGCCATCAGTGAGCCCCCCCCGGGCCCCAGGTCCAATGAGCAGTTCTTC.

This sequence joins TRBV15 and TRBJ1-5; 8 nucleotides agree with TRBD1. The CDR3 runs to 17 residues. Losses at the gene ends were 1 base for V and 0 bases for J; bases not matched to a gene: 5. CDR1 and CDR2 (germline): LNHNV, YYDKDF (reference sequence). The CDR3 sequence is CATSRALDRDSNQPQHF. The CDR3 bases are TGTGCCACCAGCAGAGCCCTGGACAGGGATAGCAATCAGCCCCAGCATTTT. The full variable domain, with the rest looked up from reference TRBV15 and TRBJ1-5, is DAMVIQNPRYQVTQFGKPVTLSCSQTLNHNVMYWYQQKSSQAPKLLFHYYDKDFNNEADTPDNFQSRRPNTSFCFLDIRSPGLGDTAMYLCATSRALDRDSNQPQHFGDGTRLSIL.

CDR3 nucleotide sequence: TGTGCCAGCAGCTTTACTGAAGCTTTCTTT. Translating it yields CASSFTEAFF. This rearrangement joins TRBV7-9 to TRBJ1-1, with D uncertain. Germline assignment: CDR1 SEHNR and CDR2 FQNEAQ (reference sequence). The CDR3 sequence is 10 residues long. Between the trimmed V and J ends, which lost 3 bases and 5 bases, there was a span of 1 base. Full variable domain (outside the CDR3, taken from reference TRBV7-9 and TRBJ1-1): DTGVSQNPRHKITKRGQNVTFRCDPISEHNRLYWYRQTLGQGPEFLTYFQNEAQLEKSRLLSDRFSAERPKGSFSTLEIQRTEQGDSAMYLCASSFTEAFFGQGTRLTVV.

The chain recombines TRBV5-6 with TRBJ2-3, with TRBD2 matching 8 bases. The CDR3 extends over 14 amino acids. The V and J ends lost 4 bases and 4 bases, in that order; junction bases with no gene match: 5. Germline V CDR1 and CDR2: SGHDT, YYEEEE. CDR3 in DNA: TGTGCCAGCAGCCAAACGGGAGGGGCAGATACGCAGTATTTT. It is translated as CASSQTGGADTQYF.

CDR3 DNA: TGTGCCAGCTCACCAACTACAGGAATTAGCACAGATACGCAGTATTTT. This encodes CASSPTTGISTDTQYF. The chain recombines TRBV18 with TRBJ2-3; possible D gene TRBD1, 5 bases. CDR3 length: 16 residues. The V gene lost 2 bases and the J gene lost 0 bases, with 12 bases spanning the gap. The V gene's germline CDR1 is KGHSH and CDR2 LQKENI.

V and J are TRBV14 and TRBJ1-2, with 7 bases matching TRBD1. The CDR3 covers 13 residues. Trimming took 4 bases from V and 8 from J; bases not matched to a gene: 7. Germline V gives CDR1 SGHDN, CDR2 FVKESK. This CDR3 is CASSLLRGQGYTF. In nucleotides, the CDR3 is TGTGCCAGCAGCCTCCTCAGGGGACAGGGCTACACCTTC.

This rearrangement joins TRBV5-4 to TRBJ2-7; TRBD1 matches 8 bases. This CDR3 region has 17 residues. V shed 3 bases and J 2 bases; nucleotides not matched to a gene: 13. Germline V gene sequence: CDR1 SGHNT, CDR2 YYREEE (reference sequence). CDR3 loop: CASSSYPSGGRPYEQYF. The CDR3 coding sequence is TGTGCCAGCAGCTCATACCCATCAGGGGGCAGGCCCTACGAGCAGTACTTC.

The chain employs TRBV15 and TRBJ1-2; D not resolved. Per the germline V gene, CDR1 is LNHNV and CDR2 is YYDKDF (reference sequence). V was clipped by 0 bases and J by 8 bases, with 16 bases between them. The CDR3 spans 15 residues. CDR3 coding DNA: TGTGCCACCAGCAGAGATCTGGGCTCCCCGCCAGGCTACACCTTC. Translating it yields CATSRDLGSPPGYTF.

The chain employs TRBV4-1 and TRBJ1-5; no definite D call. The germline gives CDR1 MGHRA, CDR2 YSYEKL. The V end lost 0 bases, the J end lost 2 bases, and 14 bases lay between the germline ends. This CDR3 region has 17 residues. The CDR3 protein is CASSQEASLRGNQPQHF. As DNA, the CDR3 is TGCGCCAGCAGCCAAGAGGCCAGCTTACGGGGCAATCAGCCCCAGCATTTT.

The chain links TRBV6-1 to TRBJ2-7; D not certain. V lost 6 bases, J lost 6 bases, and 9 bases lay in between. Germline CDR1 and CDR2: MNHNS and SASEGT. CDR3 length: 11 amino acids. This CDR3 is CASSPGPEQYF. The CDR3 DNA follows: TGTGCCAGCAGCCCGGGCCCCGAGCAGTACTTC.